Presented here are 12 T cell receptor beta chains from one specimen sequenced in a study of cytomegalovirus exposure and HLA in healthy donors (dated by TCRdb to 2017 to 2019). The library was prepared using the immunoSEQ multiplex PCR assay. A mixture of 60 forward primers for TCR Vbeta segments and 13 reverse primers for TCR Jbeta segments was used in the multiplex PCR. Imported from immuneACCESS, the table was reduced by TCRdb to in-frame sequences with V and J called. These copies leave out some clones; in studies compared against another copy, an unresolved V gene accounts for under half, and the cause of the remainder is not known. Across this sample there are some 180,000 clones, with 75% to 80% seen only once. About 3% of the sample belongs to the ten largest clones. The sample taken for sequencing was PBMCs. These receptors all stem from a female donor in good health and CMV-seronegative.

Concerning this clone itself: This sample includes further DNA sequences coding for the same CDR3. V is TRBV9 and J is TRBJ1-1; D not resolved. Per the germline V gene, CDR1 is SGDLS and CDR2 is YYNGEE. The ends were cut back, 0 bases at V and 2 bases at J, with 8 bases in the middle. The CDR3 extends over 14 amino acids. The CDR3 here is CASSVGAENTEAFF. CDR3 bases: TGTGCCAGCAGCGTAGGGGCAGAAAACACTGAAGCTTTCTTT. Supplemented by reference TRBV9 and TRBJ1-1, the full variable domain reads DSGVTQTPKHLITATGQRVTLRCSPRSGDLSVYWYQQSLDQGLQFLIQYYNGEERAKGNILERFSAQQFPDLHSELNLSSLELGDSALYFCASSVGAENTEAFFGQGTRLTVV.

The chain is built from TRBV7-9 and TRBJ2-1; TRBD2 might be the D (6 bases). V lost 1 base and J lost 0, with 16 bases in between. CDR1 is SEHNR and CDR2 is FQNEAQ in the germline V gene (reference sequence). CDR3 length: 18 residues. The CDR3 nucleotides are TGTGCCAGCAGCTTAGTTAGGTTGCGGGGACCCTCCTACAATGAGCAGTTCTTC. Translating it yields CASSLVRLRGPSYNEQFF.

J is TRBJ1-1 and V is TRBV6-5; D ambiguous. Germline assignment: CDR1 MNHEY and CDR2 SVGAGI. The CDR3 runs 13 residues. Trimming removed 5 bases from V and 5 bases from J, with 12 bases in between. The CDR3 is CASSGGGGTEAFF. The CDR3 DNA sequence: TGTGCCAGCAGTGGCGGTGGAGGAACTGAAGCTTTCTTT.

J is TRBJ2-1 and V is TRBV7-9; perhaps TRBD1 as D (6 bases). V was cut by 7 bases and J by 2 bases, with 12 bases left in between. This CDR3 comprises 14 residues. Germline V gene lookup returns CDR1 SEHNR and CDR2 FQNEAQ (reference sequence). The CDR3, as DNA: TGTGCCAGCAACACGGACAGTCCCTACAATGAGCAGTTCTTC. It encodes CASNTDSPYNEQFF.

The J gene is TRBJ1-5, the V gene TRBV5-4, with 7 bases identical to TRBD1. The CDR3 is 14 residues long. Germline-derived CDR1 and CDR2 are SGHNT and YYREEE (reference sequence). V was pared by 3 bases and J by 1 base, with 1 base of the junction left unmatched. The CDR3 nucleotides read TGTGCCAGCAGCTCGGGACAGAGCAATCAGCCCCAGCATTTT. Protein: CASSSGQSNQPQHF.

The gene calls are TRBV19 and TRBJ2-3; D perhaps matches TRBD2 (5 bases). The germline V gene has CDR1 LNHDA and CDR2 SQIVND (reference sequence). The V end was cut by 1 base, the J end by 2 bases, with 7 bases between. This CDR3 has 14 amino acids. CDR3 DNA sequence: TGTGCCAGTAGTATAGCCGACTACACAGATACGCAGTATTTT. Amino acids: CASSIADYTDTQYF. The variable domain in full, completed from reference TRBV19 and TRBJ2-3, reads DGGITQSPKYLFRKEGQNVTLSCEQNLNHDAMYWYRQDPGQGLRLIYYSQIVNDFQKGDIAEGYSVSREKKESFPLTVTSAQKNPTAFYLCASSIADYTDTQYFGPGTRLTVL.

The V gene is TRBV2, the J gene TRBJ1-5; 7 bases are a match to TRBD1. The germline V gene encodes CDR1 SNHLY and CDR2 FYNNEI. This CDR3 is 14 amino acids long. The ends lost 3 bases at V and 5 bases at J; junction bases unmatched: 4. CDR3 in amino acids: CASSDDRVHQPQHF. The CDR3 region has the DNA TGTGCCAGCAGTGACGACAGGGTCCATCAGCCCCAGCATTTT.

This clone occurred a few times. The chain carries TRBV7-9 and TRBJ1-3, with 9 bases aligning to TRBD1. V was clipped by 6 bases and J by 3 bases; unmatched bases: 6. This CDR3 comprises 15 residues. The germline V gene has CDR1 SEHNR and CDR2 FQNEAQ (reference sequence). The CDR3 here is CASRSTGGLGNTIYF. The CDR3 DNA follows: TGTGCCAGCAGGTCAACAGGGGGCCTTGGAAACACCATATATTTT.

This clone was seen only a few times. The chain links TRBV11-2 to TRBJ2-3; D uncertain. The CDR3 totals 14 residues. Trimming shortened V by 0 bases and J by 3 bases, and 7 bases separated the two germline ends. Germline loops: CDR1 SGHAT, CDR2 FQNNGV. CDR3 bases: TGTGCCAGCAGCTTAGACAGTTCGACAGATACGCAGTATTTT. It codes for CASSLDSSTDTQYF.

The chain has TRBV6-6 and TRBJ2-7, with D possibly matching TRBD1 (6 bases). This CDR3 is 14 amino acids long. Germline CDR1 MNHNY, CDR2 SVGAGI (reference sequence). V was cut by 3 bases and J by 2 bases, with 11 bases left in between. The CDR3 DNA reads as TGTGCCAGCAGTTATCAGGACAGAACCTACGAGCAGTACTTC. It codes for CASSYQDRTYEQYF.

The chain recombines TRBV29-1 with TRBJ2-7, with unresolved D. This CDR3 is built from 13 residues. Germline V CDR1 and CDR2: SQVTM, ANQGSEA. Trimming took off 8 bases at V and 0 bases at J, with 14 bases between the two ends. CDR3 sequence: CSTRKLSSYEQYF. The CDR3 DNA is TGCAGCACGAGAAAGCTGAGCTCCTACGAGCAGTACTTC.

The chain has TRBV4-2 and TRBJ2-7; 8 nucleotides match TRBD2. V dropped 0 bases and J dropped 3; count of bases not matched to a gene: 10. The CDR3 consists of 17 residues. Germline lookup yields CDR1 LGHNA and CDR2 YNFKEQ. CDR3 region: CASSQDRGGERDYEQYF. CDR3 coding DNA: TGTGCCAGCAGCCAAGACCGGGGGGGGGAAAGAGACTACGAGCAGTACTTC.